What follows describes a single T cell receptor (beta chain). This entry belongs to a study of blood T cell repertoires in COVID-19. Some clones are missing from TCRdb's copy, which holds only in-frame ones; the method was immunoSEQ multiplex PCR. The repertoire holds about 270,000 clones, with roughly 86% as singletons. CDR1 SEHNR and CDR2 FQNEAQ come from the germline V gene (reference sequence). This CDR3 has 13 residues. Trimming cost V 0 bases and J 6 bases; bases outside gene matches: 1. The receptor comes from a woman between 55 and 75 years old who had recovered from COVID-19. The chain carries TRBV7-9 and TRBJ2-7; TRBD2 matches at 8 bases. Sequencing used peripheral blood. The CDR3 bases are TGTGCCAGCAGCTTAGCGGCGGGGGGCGAGCAGTACTTC. It translates to CASSLAAGGEQYF.